A selection of T cell receptor beta chains follows, all from one sample in a study of blood T cell repertoires in COVID-19. Only in-frame clones appear in the TCRdb table, and some are missing; sequencing was by immunoSEQ multiplex PCR. The table has 250,000 to 300,000 clones, around 84% seen once; the top ten hold around 3.9%. Sequencing used PBMCs or T cells enriched from blood (not recorded which). The receptors were sampled from a man aged 25 to 40 with acute COVID-19. The CDR3 runs from the conserved cysteine through the conserved F or W. Fields, in order: clone size, V gene, J gene, D gene, CDR3 DNA, CDR3 protein. A D gene is named only where the DNA matches it firmly. Size tells how often a clone was seen (once, few, many) or the class of an expanded clone, and some rows leave it out.

once	TRBV5-1	TRBJ2-2	TRBD2	TGTGCCAGCAGCTTGGAACTAGCGGGAGGGAACACCGGGGAGCTGTTTTTT	CASSLELAGGNTGELFF
once	TRBV5-4	TRBJ2-2	TRBD1	TGTGCCAGCAGCCGTGGGACAGATAACACCGGGGAGCTGTTTTTT	CASSRGTDNTGELFF
NA	TRBV11-2	TRBJ2-1	NA	TGTGCCAGCAGTATACAGAGCTCCTACAATGAGCAGTTCTTC	CASSIQSSYNEQFF
NA	TRBV5-5	TRBJ1-5	NA	TGTGCCAGCAGCTCGGGGACATTTAGCAATCAGCCCCAGCATTTT	CASSSGTFSNQPQHF
NA	TRBV28	TRBJ1-2	NA	TGTGCCAGCAGTTTAGGAGCAGGGCAAATCATCTATGGCTACACCTTC	CASSLGAGQIIYGYTF
few	TRBV24-1	TRBJ1-3	TRBD1	TGTGCCACCAGTGATTTGTTCTGGGACAGCTGCTTCTACTCAACTGGAAACACCATATATTTT	CATSDLFWDSCFYSTGNTIYF
NA	TRBV4-2	TRBJ1-6	NA	TGTGCCAGCAGCCAAGAAGGGGCTGGGAAATTGTCACCCCTCCACTTT	CASSQEGAGKLSPLHF
NA	TRBV11-3	TRBJ2-1	TRBD2	TGTGCCAGCAGCTTGGGGACTAGGTCCCGCGGCATCAATGAGCAGTTCTTC	CASSLGTRSRGINEQFF
NA	TRBV24-1	TRBJ2-2	TRBD2	TGTGCCACCAGTTCCCGCGGGGGCACCGGGGAGCTGTTTTTT	CATSSRGGTGELFF
NA	TRBV7-7	TRBJ2-5	TRBD1	TGTGCCAGCAGCTTAGTAGGGGGCGGTCAAGAGACCCAGTACTTC	CASSLVGGGQETQYF
NA	TRBV11-2	TRBJ1-1	NA	TGTGCCAGCAGCTTAGTGCGGGGGGAGGGGACTGAAGCTTTCTTT	CASSLVRGEGTEAFF
NA	TRBV20-1	TRBJ1-2	NA	TGCAGTGCTGGAGGAGCTGGTGGCTACACCTTC	CSAGGAGGYTF
NA	TRBV20-1	TRBJ1-1	NA	TGCAGTGCTGGCAACGGGAAAGCTTTCTTT	CSAGNGKAFF
NA	TRBV15	TRBJ2-1	NA	TGTGCCACCAGCAGAGGTGGGGGCGGCAATGAGCAGTTCTTC	CATSRGGGGNEQFF
NA	TRBV11-2	TRBJ1-2	TRBD1	TGTGCCAGCAGCCCGGGACAGGGAGGCAGCTACACCTTC	CASSPGQGGSYTF
NA	TRBV13	TRBJ2-6	NA	TGTGCCAGCAGCTTATTGTCGGGATCTGGGGCCAACGTCCTGACTTTC	CASSLLSGSGANVLTF
NA	TRBV3-1/TRBV3-2	TRBJ2-1	TRBD1	TGTGCCAGCAGTCGCGGGGACAGGGACAATGAGCAGTTCTTC	CASSRGDRDNEQFF
NA	TRBV11-2	TRBJ1-4	TRBD1	TGTGCCAGCAGCAATTCCGGGACAGGGGAGGAAAAACTGTTTTTT	CASSNSGTGEEKLFF
once	TRBV5-1	TRBJ1-2	TRBD1	TGCGCCAGCAGCTTGGGACAGGGGGCTCCTAACTATGGCTACACCTTC	CASSLGQGAPNYGYTF
NA	TRBV11-2	TRBJ2-5	NA	TGTGCCAGCAGCTTAGGGAGCACCCAGTACTTC	CASSLGSTQYF
NA	TRBV18	TRBJ1-6	NA	TGTGCCAGCTCACCGTACAGCAGCCAGTCACCCCTCCACTTT	CASSPYSSQSPLHF
NA	TRBV11-3	TRBJ2-3	TRBD2	TGTGCCAGCAGCCCGACTAGCGGAAGCACAGATACGCAGTATTTT	CASSPTSGSTDTQYF
NA	TRBV27	TRBJ1-6	NA	TGTGCCAGCAGTGATGGGAGGAGCTCCTATAATTCACCCCTCCACTTT	CASSDGRSSYNSPLHF
NA	TRBV15	TRBJ2-2	TRBD2	TGTGCCACCAGGGCTAGCGGGAGCGTCGGGGAGCTGTTTTTT	CATRASGSVGELFF
NA	TRBV19	TRBJ1-1	TRBD1	TGTGCCAGTAGTATGGACAGGGGATACACTGAAGCTTTCTTT	CASSMDRGYTEAFF
once	TRBV5-1	TRBJ1-3	NA	TGCGCCAGCAGCGCAGGACAGAGCTCTGGAAACACCATATATTTT	CASSAGQSSGNTIYF
NA	TRBV9	TRBJ2-3	NA	TGTGCCAGCAGCGTTAGAAGTGGAGATCCCGATACGCAGTATTTT	CASSVRSGDPDTQYF
NA	TRBV18	TRBJ1-1	TRBD1	TGTGCCAGCTCACCACAGGGGGCTGGCACTGAAGCTTTCTTT	CASSPQGAGTEAFF
NA	TRBV9	TRBJ2-1	TRBD2	TGTGCCAGCAGCACGCAAACGGGGACTAGCGGCTACAATGAGCAGTTCTTC	CASSTQTGTSGYNEQFF
NA	TRBV27	TRBJ1-5	NA	TGTGCCAGCAGACCGGGGAGGGGCAATCAGCCCCAGCATTTT	CASRPGRGNQPQHF
NA	TRBV3-1/TRBV3-2	TRBJ1-1	NA	TGTGCCAGCAGCCCTACCCCTGGACAGACGGGTGAAGCTTTCTTT	CASSPTPGQTGEAFF
NA	TRBV21-1	TRBJ2-3	NA	TGTGCCAGCAGCGTCCGGACAGGGAGGTTAGATACGCAGTATTTT	CASSVRTGRLDTQYF
NA	TRBV7-8	TRBJ2-1	TRBD2	TGTGCCAGCAGTCCAACTAGCGGCCCCAAGGATGAGCAGTTCTTC	CASSPTSGPKDEQFF
NA	TRBV20-1	TRBJ2-3	TRBD2	TGCAGTGCTAGTCTTCCTAGCGGGAGTGATACGCAGTATTTT	CSASLPSGSDTQYF
once	TRBV19	TRBJ2-3	TRBD1	TGTGCCAGTAGCAACACCGGGACAGGGGGCGTCAAATCCGCAGATACGCAGTATTTT	CASSNTGTGGVKSADTQYF
NA	TRBV9	TRBJ1-6	TRBD1	TGTGCCAGCAGCGCGACGGGACAGGGGAGCTCACCCCTCCACTTT	CASSATGQGSSPLHF
NA	TRBV6-5	TRBJ1-1	NA	TGTGCCAGCAGTTATAAGTATACGGGGACTGAAGCTTTCTTT	CASSYKYTGTEAFF
NA	TRBV5-4	TRBJ1-6	NA	TGTGCCAGCAGCTGGAATGTGCAGGGCGATAATTCACCCCTCCACTTT	CASSWNVQGDNSPLHF
NA	TRBV7-8	TRBJ1-1	NA	TGTGCCAGCAGCCCTAGGACAGCGAGCACTGAAGCTTTCTTT	CASSPRTASTEAFF
NA	TRBV10-1	TRBJ2-4	NA	TGCGCCAGCAGTAAGGCAGGGGAGGGTGGCATTCAGTACTTC	CASSKAGEGGIQYF
NA	TRBV30	TRBJ1-3	TRBD1	TGTGCCTGGGGACAGGGGGCGAACACCATATATTTT	CAWGQGANTIYF
NA	TRBV5-5	TRBJ1-2	NA	TGTGCCAGCAGCTTGGGCTCATACGTGAGCTATGGCTACACCTTC	CASSLGSYVSYGYTF
few	TRBV5-4	TRBJ2-2	TRBD2	TGTGCCAGCAGCTTTCCCACGGGAGGGGGCACCGGGGAGCTGTTTTTT	CASSFPTGGGTGELFF
once	TRBV13	TRBJ2-2	NA	TGTGCCAGCAGCTTACGGTCTACCGGGGAGCTGTTTTTT	CASSLRSTGELFF
few	TRBV10-3	TRBJ1-1	TRBD1	TGTGCCATCAGTGACCCGGGACAGGGGAGGATTACTGAAGCTTTCTTT	CAISDPGQGRITEAFF
NA	TRBV2	TRBJ2-3	TRBD2	TGTGCCAGCAGTGAAAGCGGGGGGGCAGGTACGCAGTATTTT	CASSESGGAGTQYF
NA	TRBV19	TRBJ2-1	NA	TGTGCCAGTAGTACAGGTCGCAGGGGAAAATACAATGAGCAGTTCTTC	CASSTGRRGKYNEQFF
once	TRBV6-4	TRBJ2-3	TRBD2	TGTGCCAGCAGTTTAGCGGGGGCCACAGATACGCAGTATTTT	CASSLAGATDTQYF
NA	TRBV2	TRBJ1-2	NA	TGTGCCAGCAACCTTGCGGGGTCAGCTAACTATGGCTACACCTTC	CASNLAGSANYGYTF
NA	TRBV9	TRBJ2-3	NA	TGTGCCAGCAGCGCCATCCAGGATACGCAGTATTTT	CASSAIQDTQYF
few	TRBV19	TRBJ1-4	NA	TGTGCCAGTAGTATAACATGGGAAAAACTGTTTTTT	CASSITWEKLFF
NA	TRBV10-2	TRBJ2-2	NA	TGCGCCAGCAGCGGGGGGCTAGCGGCGAACACCGGGGAGCTGTTTTTT	CASSGGLAANTGELFF
NA	TRBV7-6	TRBJ2-3	TRBD2	TGTGCCAGCAGCTTAGTTGTAGTAGCGGGGGAGACAGATACGCAGTATTTT	CASSLVVVAGETDTQYF
NA	TRBV9	TRBJ2-3	NA	TGTGCCAGCAGCGATCCACTAGGCACAGATACGCAGTATTTT	CASSDPLGTDTQYF
few	TRBV5-5	TRBJ1-1	NA	TGTGCCAGCAGCTTGGTCGCGGGGGGCACTGAAGCTTTCTTT	CASSLVAGGTEAFF
NA	TRBV6-5	TRBJ1-5	TRBD1	TGTGCCAGCAGGCGGACAGGGGGCCGCAATCAGCCCCAGCATTTT	CASRRTGGRNQPQHF
NA	TRBV19	TRBJ2-4	TRBD1	TGTGCCAGTAGTCCTAGGGACAGAGTACTAGGGGACATTCAGTACTTC	CASSPRDRVLGDIQYF